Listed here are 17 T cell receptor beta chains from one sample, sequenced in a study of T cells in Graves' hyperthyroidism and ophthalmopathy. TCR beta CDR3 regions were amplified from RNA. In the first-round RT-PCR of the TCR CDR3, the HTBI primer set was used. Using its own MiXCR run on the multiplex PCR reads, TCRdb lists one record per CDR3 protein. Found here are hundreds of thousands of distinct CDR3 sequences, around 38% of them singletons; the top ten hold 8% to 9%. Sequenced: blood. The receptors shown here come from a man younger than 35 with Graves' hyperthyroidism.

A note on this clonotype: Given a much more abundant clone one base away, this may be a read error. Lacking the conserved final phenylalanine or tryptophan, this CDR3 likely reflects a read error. CDR3 nucleotide sequence: TGTGCCAGCAGTGGCACAGTGGGCACCGGGGAGCTGTTTTCT. It translates to CASSGTVGTGELFS. The rearrangement joins TRBV7-9 to TRBJ2-2; D call uncertain. CDR3 size: 14 residues. Germline loops: CDR1 SEHNR, CDR2 FQNEAQ (reference sequence). Deletions cut 6 bases from V and 4 bases from J, with 12 bases between.

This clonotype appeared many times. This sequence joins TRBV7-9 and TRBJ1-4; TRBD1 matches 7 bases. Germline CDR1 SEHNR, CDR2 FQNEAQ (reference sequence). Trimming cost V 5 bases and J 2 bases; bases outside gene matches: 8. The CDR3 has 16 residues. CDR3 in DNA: TGTGCCAGCAGCCCGACCTTGGACAGGACTAATGAAAAACTGTTTTTT. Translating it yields CASSPTLDRTNEKLFF.

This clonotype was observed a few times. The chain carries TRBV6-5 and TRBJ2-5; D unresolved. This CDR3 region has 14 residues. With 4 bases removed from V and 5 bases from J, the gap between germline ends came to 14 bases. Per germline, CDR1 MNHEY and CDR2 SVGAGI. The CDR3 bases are TGTGCCAGCAGTTCCACCAGCACGCGGGAGACCCAGTACTTC. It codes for CASSSTSTRETQYF.

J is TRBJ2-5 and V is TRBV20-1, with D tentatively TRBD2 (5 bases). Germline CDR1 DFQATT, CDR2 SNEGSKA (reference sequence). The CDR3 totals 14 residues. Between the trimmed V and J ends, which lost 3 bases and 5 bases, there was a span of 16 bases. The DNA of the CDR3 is TGCAGTGCTAGCCCTCGACCCAGGAGGGAGACCCAGTACTTC. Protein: CSASPRPRRETQYF.

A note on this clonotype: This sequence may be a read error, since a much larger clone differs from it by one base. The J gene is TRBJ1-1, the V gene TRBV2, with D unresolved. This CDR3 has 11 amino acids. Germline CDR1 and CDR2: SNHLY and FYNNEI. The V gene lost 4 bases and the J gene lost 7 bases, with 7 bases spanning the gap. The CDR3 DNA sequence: TGTGCCAGCAGTGTGGAATTTGAAGCTTTCTTT. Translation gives CASSVEFEAFF.

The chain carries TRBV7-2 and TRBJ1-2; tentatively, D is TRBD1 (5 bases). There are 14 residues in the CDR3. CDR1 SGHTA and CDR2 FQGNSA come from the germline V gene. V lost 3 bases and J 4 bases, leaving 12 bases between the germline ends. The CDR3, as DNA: TGTGCCAGCAGCTTCGACAGATATAGCTATGGCTACACCTTC. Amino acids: CASSFDRYSYGYTF.

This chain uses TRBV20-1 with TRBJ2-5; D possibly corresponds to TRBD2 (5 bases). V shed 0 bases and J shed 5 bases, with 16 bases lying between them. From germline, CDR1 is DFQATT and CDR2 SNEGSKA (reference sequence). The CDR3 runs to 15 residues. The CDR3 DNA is TGCAGTGCTAGAGACGAGGCGGGTCGTCTGGAGACCCAGTACTTC. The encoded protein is CSARDEAGRLETQYF.

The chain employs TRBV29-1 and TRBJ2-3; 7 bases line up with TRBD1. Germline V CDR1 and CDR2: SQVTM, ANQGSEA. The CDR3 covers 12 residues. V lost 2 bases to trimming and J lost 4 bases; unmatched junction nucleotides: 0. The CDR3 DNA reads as TGCAGCGTTGAACAGGGGGCAGATACGCAGTATTTT. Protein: CSVEQGADTQYF.

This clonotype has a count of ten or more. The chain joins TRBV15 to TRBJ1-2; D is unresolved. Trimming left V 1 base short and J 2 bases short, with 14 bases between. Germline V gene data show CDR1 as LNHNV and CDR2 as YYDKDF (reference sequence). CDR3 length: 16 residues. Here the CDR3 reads CATSRAPAIPNYGYTF. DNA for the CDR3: TGTGCCACCAGCAGAGCCCCGGCCATACCGAACTATGGCTACACCTTC.

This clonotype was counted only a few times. The CDR3 here is CASSEASSGTDEQYF. CDR3 DNA: TGTGCCAGCAGTGAAGCCTCTAGCGGGACCGACGAGCAGTACTTC. The V and J genes are TRBV2 and TRBJ2-7; TRBD2 matches 9 bases. Unmatched junction bases numbered 5, after V lost 0 bases and J lost 5 bases. The CDR3 has 15 residues. Germline V gene sequence: CDR1 SNHLY, CDR2 FYNNEI.

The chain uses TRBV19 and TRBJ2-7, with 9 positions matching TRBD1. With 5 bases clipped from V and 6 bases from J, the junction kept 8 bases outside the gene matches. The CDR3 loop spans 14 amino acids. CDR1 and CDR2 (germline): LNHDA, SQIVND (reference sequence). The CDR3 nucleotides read TGTGCCAGTAGTCTACAGGGGGCGGCCCGCGAGCAGTACTTC. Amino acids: CASSLQGAAREQYF.

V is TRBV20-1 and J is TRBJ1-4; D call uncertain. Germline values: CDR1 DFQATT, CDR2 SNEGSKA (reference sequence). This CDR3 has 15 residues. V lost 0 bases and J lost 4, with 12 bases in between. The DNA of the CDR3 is TGCAGTGCTAGAGATCTGAGACATCGTAATGAAAAACTGTTTTTT. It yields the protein CSARDLRHRNEKLFF.

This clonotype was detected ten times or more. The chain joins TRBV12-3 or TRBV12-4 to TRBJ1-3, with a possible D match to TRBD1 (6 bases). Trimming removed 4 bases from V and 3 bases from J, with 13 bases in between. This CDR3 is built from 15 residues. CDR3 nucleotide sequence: TGTGCCAGCAGTTCCACAGGGACCTTTGGAAACACCATATATTTT. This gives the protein CASSSTGTFGNTIYF.

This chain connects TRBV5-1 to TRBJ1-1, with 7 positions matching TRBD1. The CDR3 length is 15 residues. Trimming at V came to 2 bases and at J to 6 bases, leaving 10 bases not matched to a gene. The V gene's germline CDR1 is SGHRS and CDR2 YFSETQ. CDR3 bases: TGCGCCAGCAGCTTTATACAGGGGAGTGGGGCTGAAGCTTTCTTT. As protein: CASSFIQGSGAEAFF. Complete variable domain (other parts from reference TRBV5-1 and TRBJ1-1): KAGVTQTPRYLIKTRGQQVTLSCSPISGHRSVSWYQQTPGQGLQFLFEYFSETQRNKGNFPGRFSGRQFSNSRSEMNVSTLELGDSALYLCASSFIQGSGAEAFFGQGTRLTVV.

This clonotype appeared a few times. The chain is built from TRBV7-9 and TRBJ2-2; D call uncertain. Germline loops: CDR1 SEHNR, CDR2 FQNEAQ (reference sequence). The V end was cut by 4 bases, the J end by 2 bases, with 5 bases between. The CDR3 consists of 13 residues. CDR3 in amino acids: CASSSYNTGELFF. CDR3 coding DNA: TGTGCCAGCAGCTCCTATAACACCGGGGAGCTGTTTTTT.

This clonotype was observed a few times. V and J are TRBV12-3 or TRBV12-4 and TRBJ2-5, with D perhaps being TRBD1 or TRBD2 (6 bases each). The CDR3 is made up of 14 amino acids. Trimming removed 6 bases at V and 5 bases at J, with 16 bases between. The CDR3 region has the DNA TGTGCCAGCAGCCCCCCAAGGAGGGGGGAGACCCAGTACTTC. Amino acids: CASSPPRRGETQYF.

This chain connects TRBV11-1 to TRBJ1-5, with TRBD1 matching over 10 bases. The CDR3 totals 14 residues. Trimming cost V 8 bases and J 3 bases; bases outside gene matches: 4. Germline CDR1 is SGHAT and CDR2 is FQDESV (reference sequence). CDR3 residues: CASQGTGVNQPQHF. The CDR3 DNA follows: TGTGCCAGCCAGGGGACAGGGGTCAATCAGCCCCAGCATTTT. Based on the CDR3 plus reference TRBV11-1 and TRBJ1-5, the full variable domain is EAEVAQSPRYKITEKSQAVAFWCDPISGHATLYWYRQILGQGPELLVQFQDESVVDDSQLPKDRFSAERLKGVDSTLKIQPAELGDSAMYLCASQGTGVNQPQHFGDGTRLSIL.